This T cell receptor beta chain was documented in a study of cytomegalovirus exposure and HLA in healthy donors. In the case of this clone: Its target is not known.

The PCR ran on 60 Vbeta and 13 Jbeta primers. Produced via immunoSEQ multiplex PCR; TCRdb's table is partial and in-frame only. The table lists roughly 100,000 clones, more than 70% of them singletons. Whole-study findings and limits: About 87% or about 30% of the time was how often most TCR beta V segments were productive, according to an earlier analysis. Later analysis reportedly placed an Asian-associated ancestry cluster below the approximately 700-donor mean in N-insertions. Immune exposure information comprised only CMV serostatus. Among TCR beta chains, those listed as cytomegalovirus-associated numbered fewer than 200.

V was shortened by 4 bases and J by 0 bases, with 6 bases between the two germline ends. The CDR3 consists of 14 residues. The germline V gene encodes CDR1 MNHEY and CDR2 SVGAGI. The specimen sequenced was PBMCs. The V and J genes are TRBV6-5 and TRBJ2-2; D ambiguous. The TCR sequence derives from a man aged 30 to 39 in good health and CMV-seronegative. The CDR3 DNA follows: TGTGCCAGCAGTTGGGCCTCGAACACCGGGGAGCTGTTTTTT. Residues: CASSWASNTGELFF.